This T cell receptor beta chain was retrieved from a study of OX40 agonist ivuxolimab in advanced cancers. Looking at the study overall: Patients were given ivuxolimab, an antibody that agonizes OX40 (CD134). General study findings and limits: Also showing low normalized T-cell clonal expansion were some of the nonresponders.

On this clone: Its specificity is unknown.

The method was immunoSEQ multiplex PCR; TCRdb's version includes in-frame clones alone and lacks a portion of them. The data show 60,000 to 65,000 clones, with 80% to 95% seen just once and 0.62% held by the top ten. Germline V gene data show CDR1 as LNHDA and CDR2 as SQIVND (reference sequence). The junction had 8 bases not matched to a gene; V was cut back by 11 bases and J by 6 bases. There are 12 residues in the CDR3. Here the sequenced sample was CD4+ or CD8+ T cells sorted from blood, taken in a trial of the OX40 agonist ivuxolimab. This sequence originates from an adult with an advanced solid tumor such as melanoma, head and neck, liver or kidney cancer. The chain carries TRBV19 and TRBJ1-1, with 8 bases fitting TRBD1. CDR3 loop: CAGWTGPSEAFF. The CDR3 DNA reads as TGTGCCGGATGGACAGGGCCTTCTGAAGCTTTCTTT.